This T cell receptor (beta chain) was retrieved from a study of human T cells and chemical hapten exposure. TCRdb used MiXCR to reprocess the 5' RACE reads, holding one entry per CDR3 protein. This sample has roughly 120,000 distinct CDR3 sequences, with more than 15% found just once. CDR1 SGHRS and CDR2 YFSETQ come from the germline V gene. The CDR3 is made up of 16 amino acids. V was clipped by 4 bases and J by 0 bases; unmatched bases: 5. Total RNA came from unfractionated whole blood. This clonotype came up a few times. The source of this sequence is a human donor in good health. The chain links TRBV5-1 to TRBJ2-3; 10 nucleotides match TRBD1. CDR3: CASSPDRGPSTDTQYF. CDR3 in DNA: TGCGCCAGCAGCCCAGACAGGGGGCCTAGCACAGATACGCAGTATTTT.